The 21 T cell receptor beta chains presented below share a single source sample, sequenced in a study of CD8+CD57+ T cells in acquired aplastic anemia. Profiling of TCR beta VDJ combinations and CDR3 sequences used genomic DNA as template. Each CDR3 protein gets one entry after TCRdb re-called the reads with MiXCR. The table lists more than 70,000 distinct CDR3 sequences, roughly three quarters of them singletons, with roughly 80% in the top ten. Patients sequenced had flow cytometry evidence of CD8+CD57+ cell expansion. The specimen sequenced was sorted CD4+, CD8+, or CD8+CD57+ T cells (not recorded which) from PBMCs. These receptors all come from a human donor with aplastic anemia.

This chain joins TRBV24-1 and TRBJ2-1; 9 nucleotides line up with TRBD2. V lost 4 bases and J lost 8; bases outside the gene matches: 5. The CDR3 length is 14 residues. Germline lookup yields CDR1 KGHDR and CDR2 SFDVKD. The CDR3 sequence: CATSEAGGPHEQFF. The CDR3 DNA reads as TGTGCCACCAGTGAGGCGGGAGGGCCGCATGAGCAGTTCTTC.

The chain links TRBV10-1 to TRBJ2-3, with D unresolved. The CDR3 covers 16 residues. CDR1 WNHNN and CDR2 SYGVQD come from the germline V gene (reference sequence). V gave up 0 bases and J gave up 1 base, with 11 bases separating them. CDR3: CASSESRHLRTDTQYF. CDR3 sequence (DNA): TGCGCCAGCAGTGAGTCGCGACACCTCCGCACAGATACGCAGTATTTT.

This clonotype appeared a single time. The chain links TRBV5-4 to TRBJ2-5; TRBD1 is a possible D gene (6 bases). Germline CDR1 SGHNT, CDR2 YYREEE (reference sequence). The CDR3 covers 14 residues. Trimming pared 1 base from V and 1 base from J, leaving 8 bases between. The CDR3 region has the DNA TGTGCCAGCAGCTTGAGCAGGGGCCAAGAGACCCAGTACTTC. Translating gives CASSLSRGQETQYF.

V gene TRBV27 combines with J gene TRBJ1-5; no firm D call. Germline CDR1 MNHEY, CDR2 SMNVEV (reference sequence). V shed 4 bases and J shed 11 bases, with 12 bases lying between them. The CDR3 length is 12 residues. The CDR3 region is CASSSLSGSQHF. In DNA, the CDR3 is TGTGCCAGCAGTTCGTTAAGCGGGTCCCAGCATTTT.

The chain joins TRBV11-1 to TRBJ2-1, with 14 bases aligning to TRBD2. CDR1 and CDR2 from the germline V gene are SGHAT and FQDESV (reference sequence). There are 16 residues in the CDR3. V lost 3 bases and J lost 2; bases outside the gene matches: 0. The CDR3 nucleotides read TGTGCCAGCAGCTTGACTAGCGGGGGGGCCTACAATGAGCAGTTCTTC. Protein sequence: CASSLTSGGAYNEQFF.

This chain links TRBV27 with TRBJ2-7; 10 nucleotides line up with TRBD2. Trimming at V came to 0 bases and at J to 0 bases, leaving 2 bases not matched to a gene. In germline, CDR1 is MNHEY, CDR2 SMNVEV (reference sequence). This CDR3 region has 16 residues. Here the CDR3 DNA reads TGTGCCAGCAGTTTATCCGCTAGCGGGAGCTCCTACGAGCAGTACTTC. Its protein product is CASSLSASGSSYEQYF.

For the CDR3, the DNA is TGTGCCCCCTTTAGGAGGCGGGAAAAACTGTTTTTT. Encoded protein: CAPFRRREKLFF. The chain recombines TRBV19 with TRBJ1-4, with D uncertain. The CDR3 consists of 12 residues. CDR1 is LNHDA, CDR2 SQIVND, per germline (reference sequence). V was cut by 11 bases and J by 8 bases, with 15 bases left in between.

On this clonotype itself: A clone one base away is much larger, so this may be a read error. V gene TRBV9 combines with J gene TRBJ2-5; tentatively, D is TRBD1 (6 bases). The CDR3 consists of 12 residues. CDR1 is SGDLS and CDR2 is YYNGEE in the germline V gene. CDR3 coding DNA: TGTGACAGCAGCGTAGGGGGAGAGACCCAGTACTTC. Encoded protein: CDSSVGGETQYF.

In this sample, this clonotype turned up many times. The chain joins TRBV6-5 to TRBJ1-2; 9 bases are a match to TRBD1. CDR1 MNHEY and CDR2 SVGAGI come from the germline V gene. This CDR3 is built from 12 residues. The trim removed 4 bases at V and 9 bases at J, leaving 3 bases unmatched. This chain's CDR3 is CASSLGQGSYTF. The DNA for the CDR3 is TGTGCCAGCAGTTTGGGACAGGGAAGCTACACCTTC.

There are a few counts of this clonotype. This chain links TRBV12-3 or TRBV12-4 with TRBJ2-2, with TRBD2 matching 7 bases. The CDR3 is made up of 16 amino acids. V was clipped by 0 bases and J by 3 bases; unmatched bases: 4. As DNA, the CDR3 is TGTGCCAGCAGTTTAGCGCCGGGGGGTGACACCGGGGAGCTGTTTTTT. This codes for CASSLAPGGDTGELFF.

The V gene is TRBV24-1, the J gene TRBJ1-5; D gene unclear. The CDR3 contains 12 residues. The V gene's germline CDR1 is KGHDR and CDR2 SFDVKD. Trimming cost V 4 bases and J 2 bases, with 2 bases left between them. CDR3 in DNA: TGTGCCACCAGTGAGGGCAATCAGCCCCAGCATTTT. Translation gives CATSEGNQPQHF.

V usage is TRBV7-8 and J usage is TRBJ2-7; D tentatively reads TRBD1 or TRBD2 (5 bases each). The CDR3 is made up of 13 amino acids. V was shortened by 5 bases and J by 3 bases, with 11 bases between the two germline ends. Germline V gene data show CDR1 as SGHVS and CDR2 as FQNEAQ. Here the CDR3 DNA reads TGTGCCAGCAGCCCCCGGGACGGCTACGAGCAGTACTTC. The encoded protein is CASSPRDGYEQYF.

CDR3 sequence reads: CAISKEARGQVGEQFF. The CDR3 bases are TGTGCCATCAGTAAGGAAGCCAGGGGGCAAGTTGGTGAGCAGTTCTTC. The chain links TRBV10-3 to TRBJ2-1; TRBD1 matches 8 bases. The germline V gene encodes CDR1 ENHRY and CDR2 SYGVKD. The CDR3 is made up of 16 amino acids. J lost 9 bases, V lost 5 bases, and 15 bases had no gene match.

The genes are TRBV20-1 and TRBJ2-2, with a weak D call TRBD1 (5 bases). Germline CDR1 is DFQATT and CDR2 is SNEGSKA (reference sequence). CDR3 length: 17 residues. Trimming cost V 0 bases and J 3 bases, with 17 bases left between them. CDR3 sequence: CSARDTGLRGDTGELFF. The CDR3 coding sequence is TGCAGTGCTAGAGATACAGGCCTTCGAGGAGACACCGGGGAGCTGTTTTTT.

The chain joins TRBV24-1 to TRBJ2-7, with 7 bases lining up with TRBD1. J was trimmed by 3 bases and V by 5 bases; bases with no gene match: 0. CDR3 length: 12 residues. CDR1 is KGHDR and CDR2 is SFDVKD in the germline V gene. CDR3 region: CATSGQGYEQYF. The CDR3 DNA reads TGTGCCACCAGTGGACAGGGCTACGAGCAGTACTTC.

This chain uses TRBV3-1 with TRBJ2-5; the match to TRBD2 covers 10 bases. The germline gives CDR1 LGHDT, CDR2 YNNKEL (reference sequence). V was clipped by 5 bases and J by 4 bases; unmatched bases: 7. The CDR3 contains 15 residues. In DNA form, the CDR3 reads TGTGCCAGCAGCTCATCAGCGGGAGGGTCAGAGACCCAGTACTTC. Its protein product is CASSSSAGGSETQYF.

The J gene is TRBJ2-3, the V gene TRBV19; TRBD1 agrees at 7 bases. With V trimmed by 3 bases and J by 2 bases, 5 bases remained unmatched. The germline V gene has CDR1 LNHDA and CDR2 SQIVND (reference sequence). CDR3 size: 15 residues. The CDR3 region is CASSIGTGDTDTQYF. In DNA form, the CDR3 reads TGTGCCAGTAGTATCGGAACAGGGGACACAGATACGCAGTATTTT.

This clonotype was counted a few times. CDR3 sequence reads: CASSVAGDVHEQYF. The CDR3 DNA follows: TGTGCCAGCAGCGTAGCAGGGGACGTACACGAGCAGTACTTC. The rearrangement links TRBV9 to TRBJ2-7; weak D call: TRBD1 (6 bases). V dropped 0 bases and J dropped 5 bases, with 12 bases sitting between them. The CDR3 has 14 residues. Germline values: CDR1 SGDLS, CDR2 YYNGEE.

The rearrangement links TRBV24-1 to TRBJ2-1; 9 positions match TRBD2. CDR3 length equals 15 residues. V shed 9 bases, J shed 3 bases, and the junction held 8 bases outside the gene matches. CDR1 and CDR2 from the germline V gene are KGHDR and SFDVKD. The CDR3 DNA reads TGTGCCACCGGAAGGCCTAGCGGGAACTACAATGAGCAGTTCTTC. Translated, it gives CATGRPSGNYNEQFF.

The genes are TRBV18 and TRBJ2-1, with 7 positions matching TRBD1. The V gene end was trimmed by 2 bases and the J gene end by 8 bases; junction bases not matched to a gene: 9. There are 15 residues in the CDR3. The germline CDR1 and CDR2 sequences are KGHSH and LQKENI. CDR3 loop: CASSPWDSKKDEQFF. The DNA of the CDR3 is TGTGCCAGCTCACCATGGGACAGTAAGAAAGATGAGCAGTTCTTC. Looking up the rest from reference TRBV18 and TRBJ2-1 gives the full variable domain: NAGVMQNPRHLVRRRGQEARLRCSPMKGHSHVYWYRQLPEEGLKFMVYLQKENIIDESGMPKERFSAEFPKEGPSILRIQQVVRGDSAAYFCASSPWDSKKDEQFFGPGTRLTVL.

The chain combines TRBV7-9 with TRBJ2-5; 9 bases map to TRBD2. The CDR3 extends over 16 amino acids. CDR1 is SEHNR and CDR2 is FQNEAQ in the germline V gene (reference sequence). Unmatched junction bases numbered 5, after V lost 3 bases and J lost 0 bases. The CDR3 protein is CASSFVSGGYQETQYF. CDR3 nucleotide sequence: TGTGCCAGCAGCTTCGTTAGCGGGGGCTACCAAGAGACCCAGTACTTC.